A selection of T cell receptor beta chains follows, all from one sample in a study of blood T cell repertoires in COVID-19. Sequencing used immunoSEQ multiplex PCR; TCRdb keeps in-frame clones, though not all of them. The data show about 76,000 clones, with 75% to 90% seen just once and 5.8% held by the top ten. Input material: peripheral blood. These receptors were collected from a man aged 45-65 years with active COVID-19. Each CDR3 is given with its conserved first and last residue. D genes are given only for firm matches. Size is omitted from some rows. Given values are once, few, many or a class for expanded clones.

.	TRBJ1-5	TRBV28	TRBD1	CASRKTGGHQPQHF	TGTGCCAGCAGAAAAACAGGGGGCCATCAGCCCCAGCATTTT
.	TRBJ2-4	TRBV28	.	CASSEQAKNIQYF	TGTGCCAGCAGTGAACAAGCCAAAAACATTCAGTACTTC
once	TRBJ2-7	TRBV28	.	CASSLDQGFSSYEQYF	TGTGCCAGCAGTCTCGATCAGGGGTTTTCCTCCTACGAGCAGTACTTC
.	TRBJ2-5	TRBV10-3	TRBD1	CAISEYGTGETQYF	TGTGCCATCAGTGAGTATGGGACAGGAGAGACCCAGTACTTC
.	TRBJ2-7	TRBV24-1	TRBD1	CATSDPDRGTYEQYF	TGTGCCACCAGTGACCCGGACAGGGGAACCTACGAGCAGTACTTC
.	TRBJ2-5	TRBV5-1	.	CASSLNRGETQYF	TGCGCCAGCAGCTTGAATAGAGGAGAGACCCAGTACTTC
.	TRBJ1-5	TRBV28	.	CASLTGGVYQPQHF	TGTGCCAGCCTTACGGGAGGGGTCTATCAGCCCCAGCATTTT
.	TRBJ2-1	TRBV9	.	CASSATGTGTYNEQFF	TGTGCCAGCAGCGCAACAGGGACGGGGACCTACAATGAGCAGTTCTTC
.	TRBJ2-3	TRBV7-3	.	CASSLGLIGTDTQYF	TGTGCCAGCAGCTTAGGACTAATCGGCACAGATACGCAGTATTTT
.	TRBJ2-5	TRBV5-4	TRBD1	CASSLKTGTWEETQYF	TGTGCCAGCAGCCTGAAGACAGGGACCTGGGAAGAGACCCAGTACTTC
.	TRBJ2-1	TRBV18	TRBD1	CATHRGTGGNNEQFF	TGTGCCACCCACCGGGGGACAGGGGGGAACAATGAGCAGTTCTTC
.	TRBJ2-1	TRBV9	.	CASSVASSYNEQFF	TGTGCCAGCAGCGTAGCTAGCTCCTACAATGAGCAGTTCTTC
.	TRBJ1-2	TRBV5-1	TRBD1	CASRTGGGYGYTF	TGCGCCAGCAGGACAGGGGGCGGTTATGGCTACACCTTC
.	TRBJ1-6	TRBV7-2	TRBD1	CASSLDRVGYNSPLHF	TGTGCCAGCAGTTTGGACAGGGTAGGCTATAATTCACCCCTCCACTTT
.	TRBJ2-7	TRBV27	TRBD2	CASSFSGRFPYEQYF	TGTGCCAGCAGTTTCAGCGGGAGGTTCCCCTACGAGCAGTACTTC
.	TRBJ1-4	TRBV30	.	CAWADRFNEKLFF	TGTGCCTGGGCCGACAGGTTTAATGAAAAACTGTTTTTT
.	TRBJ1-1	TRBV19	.	CASSIGRDLAEAFF	TGTGCCAGTAGTATAGGACGGGATTTGGCTGAAGCTTTCTTT
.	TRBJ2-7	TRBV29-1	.	CSVLVGEYEQYF	TGCAGCGTGTTGGTAGGGGAATACGAGCAGTACTTC
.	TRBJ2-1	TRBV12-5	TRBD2	CASGLAVAGGLNEQFF	TGTGCTAGTGGTTTGGCCGTAGCGGGGGGGCTGAATGAGCAGTTCTTC
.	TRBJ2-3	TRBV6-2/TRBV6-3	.	CASSYPGAGDTQYF	TGTGCCAGCAGTTACCCCGGCGCGGGAGATACGCAGTATTTT
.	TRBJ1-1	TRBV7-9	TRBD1	CASSLQGGTEAFF	TGTGCCAGCAGCCTACAGGGGGGCACTGAAGCTTTCTTT
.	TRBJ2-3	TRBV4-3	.	CASSQDGGTVTDTQYF	TGCGCCAGCAGCCAAGATGGGGGGACGGTCACAGATACGCAGTATTTT
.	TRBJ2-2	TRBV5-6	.	CASSPLRGGGDTGELFF	TGTGCCAGCAGCCCCCTTAGAGGGGGCGGGGACACCGGGGAGCTGTTTTTT
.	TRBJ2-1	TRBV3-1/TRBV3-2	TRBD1	CASSPRTGNEQFF	TGTGCCAGCAGCCCAAGGACAGGGAATGAGCAGTTCTTC
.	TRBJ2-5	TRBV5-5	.	CASSLTPTSKETQYF	TGTGCCAGCAGCCTAACACCAACTAGCAAAGAGACCCAGTACTTC
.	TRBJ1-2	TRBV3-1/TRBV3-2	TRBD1	CASSQGFDRADGYTF	TGTGCCAGCAGCCAAGGATTTGACAGGGCTGATGGCTACACCTTC
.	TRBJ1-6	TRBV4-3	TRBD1	CASGETGGSSPLHF	TGCGCCAGCGGCGAGACAGGGGGCTCTTCACCCCTCCACTTT
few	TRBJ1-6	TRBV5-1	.	CASSLGTEYSPLHF	TGCGCCAGCAGCTTGGGGACAGAGTATTCACCCCTCCACTTT
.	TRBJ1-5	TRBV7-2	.	CASSLQGDQPQHF	TGTGCCAGCAGCCTACAGGGAGATCAGCCCCAGCATTTT
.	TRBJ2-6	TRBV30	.	CACSRDTPFNSGANVLTF	TGTGCCTGTTCAAGGGACACCCCTTTCAACTCTGGGGCCAACGTCCTGACTTTC
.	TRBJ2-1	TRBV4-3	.	CASSQVQGLNEQFF	TGCGCCAGCAGCCAAGTCCAGGGCCTCAATGAGCAGTTCTTC
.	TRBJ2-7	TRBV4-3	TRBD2	CASSQGTSGSASEQYF	TGCGCCAGCAGCCAGGGTACTAGCGGGAGTGCTAGCGAGCAGTACTTC
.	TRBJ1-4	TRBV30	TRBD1	CAWSRTGVLEKLFF	TGTGCCTGGAGCCGGACAGGGGTTTTGGAAAAACTGTTTTTT
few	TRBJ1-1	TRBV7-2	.	CASSLAGGFEAFF	TGTGCCAGCAGCTTAGCCGGGGGGTTTGAAGCTTTCTTT
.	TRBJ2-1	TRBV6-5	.	CASSYSGQKQFF	TGTGCCAGCAGTTACAGCGGACAGAAACAGTTCTTC
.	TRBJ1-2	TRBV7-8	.	CASSGLSRGPNYGYTF	TGTGCCAGCAGCGGGTTGTCCAGGGGCCCTAACTATGGCTACACCTTC
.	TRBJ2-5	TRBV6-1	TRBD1	CASSEALRTGERETQYF	TGTGCCAGCAGTGAAGCCCTGAGAACAGGGGAGAGAGAGACCCAGTACTTC
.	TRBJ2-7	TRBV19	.	CASKDSSGGYEQYF	TGTGCCAGTAAGGATAGTAGCGGAGGCTACGAGCAGTACTTC
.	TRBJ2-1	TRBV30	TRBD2	CAWDPGTSGRAGSEQFF	TGTGCCTGGGACCCCGGGACTAGCGGGAGGGCCGGTTCTGAGCAGTTCTTC
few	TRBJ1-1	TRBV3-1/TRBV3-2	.	CASSQAEGSYTEAFF	TGTGCCAGCAGCCAAGCAGAGGGCTCGTACACTGAAGCTTTCTTT
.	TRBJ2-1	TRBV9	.	CASSPAGTQLHNEQFF	TGTGCCAGCAGCCCCGCGGGAACGCAGCTACACAATGAGCAGTTCTTC
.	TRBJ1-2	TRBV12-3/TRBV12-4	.	CASSPIRYGYTF	TGTGCCAGCAGTCCCATCCGGTATGGCTACACCTTC
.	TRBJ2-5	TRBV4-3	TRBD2	CASSRGLAVQETQYF	TGCGCCAGCAGTCGAGGACTAGCGGTCCAAGAGACCCAGTACTTC
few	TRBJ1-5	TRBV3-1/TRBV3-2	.	CASSQGTASNQPQHF	TGTGCCAGCAGCCAAGGGACAGCTAGCAATCAGCCCCAGCATTTT
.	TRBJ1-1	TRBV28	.	CASSVPGLEAFF	TGTGCCAGCAGTGTGCCTGGGCTGGAAGCTTTCTTT
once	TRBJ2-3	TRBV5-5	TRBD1	CASSKRTGGQTDTQYF	TGTGCCAGCAGCAAGAGGACAGGGGGCCAGACAGATACGCAGTATTTT
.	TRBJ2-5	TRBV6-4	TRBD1	CASSLDRGETQYF	TGTGCCAGCAGCCTGGACAGGGGCGAGACCCAGTACTTC
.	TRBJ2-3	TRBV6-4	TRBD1	CASSGTGGTDTQYF	TGTGCCAGCAGTGGGACAGGGGGCACAGATACGCAGTATTTT
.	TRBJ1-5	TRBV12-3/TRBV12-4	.	CASSLEQAQPQHF	TGTGCCAGCAGTTTGGAACAGGCCCAGCCCCAGCATTTT
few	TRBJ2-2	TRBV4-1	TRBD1	CASSRDRVNGELFF	TGCGCCAGCAGCCGGGACAGGGTTAACGGGGAGCTGTTTTTT
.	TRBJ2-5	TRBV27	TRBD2	CASSRTSGQETQYF	TGTGCCAGCAGTCGGACTAGCGGTCAAGAGACCCAGTACTTC
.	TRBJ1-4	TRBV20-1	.	CSASNSRATNEKLFF	TGCAGTGCTAGTAACTCGCGGGCAACTAATGAAAAACTGTTTTTT
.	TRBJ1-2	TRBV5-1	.	CASSFGGGNYGYTF	TGCGCCAGCAGTTTCGGCGGAGGAAACTATGGCTACACCTTC
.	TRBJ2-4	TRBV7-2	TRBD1	CASSFGQGNIQYF	TGTGCCAGCAGCTTCGGACAGGGAAACATTCAGTACTTC
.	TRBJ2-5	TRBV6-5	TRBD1	CASSYRTGGLGTQYF	TGTGCCAGCAGTTACCGAACAGGGGGCCTAGGGACCCAGTACTTC